These 20 T cell receptor beta chains were sequenced from one sample in a study of spatial heterogeneity in lung cancer. General study points: Tracking of tumor mutation counts was seen in expanded intratumoral alpha and beta TCR counts.

Via MiXCR, TCRdb re-called the 5' RACE reads, giving one row per CDR3 protein. The table has about 18,000 distinct CDR3 sequences, 6.5% to 8.5% seen once; the top ten hold approximately 25%. Their specific antigens are unknown. Time point reported: sample taken at primary tumor resection. Sequenced material: lung tumor tissue, taken at surgery. All receptors come from a male donor with early-stage non-small cell lung cancer.

This clonotype appeared many times. V is TRBV11-2 and J is TRBJ1-1, with a possible D match to TRBD1 (6 bases). Germline CDR1 is SGHAT and CDR2 is FQNNGV. Trimming took off 7 bases at V and 0 bases at J, with 24 bases between the two ends. The CDR3 has 18 amino acids. The CDR3 coding sequence is TGTGCCAGCACCGCTTATGTGACAGGACGAGGCATGAACACTGAAGCTTTCTTT. Its translation: CASTAYVTGRGMNTEAFF.

This clonotype was recorded many times. The V and J genes are TRBV5-8 and TRBJ2-3; D remains ambiguous. CDR3 length equals 13 residues. The V end lost 1 base, the J end lost 4 bases, and 7 bases lay between the germline ends. Germline CDR1 and CDR2: SGHTS and YDEGEE. CDR3 sequence: CASSLREPDTQYF. CDR3 bases: TGTGCCAGCAGCTTGAGGGAACCAGATACGCAGTATTTT. Looking up the rest from reference TRBV5-8 and TRBJ2-3 gives the full variable domain: EAGVTQSPTHLIKTRGQQATLRCSPISGHTSVYWYQQALGLGLQFLLWYDEGEERNRGNFPPRFSGRQFPNYSSELNVNALELEDSALYLCASSLREPDTQYFGPGTRLTVL.

In its sample, this clonotype is medium-sized (0.01 to 0.1%). V and J are TRBV2 and TRBJ1-1, with 8 bases matching TRBD1. The CDR3 consists of 12 residues. Per germline, CDR1 SNHLY and CDR2 FYNNEI. The trim removed 3 bases at V and 8 bases at J, leaving 2 bases unmatched. The CDR3 sequence is CASSDWTGEAFF. The CDR3, as DNA: TGTGCCAGCAGTGATTGGACAGGGGAAGCTTTCTTT.

The chain is built from TRBV6-6 and TRBJ2-2; possibly TRBD1 or TRBD2 for D (5 bases each). Germline CDR1 is MNHNY and CDR2 is SVGAGI (reference sequence). The V end lost 8 bases, the J end lost 7 bases, and 8 bases lay between the germline ends. The CDR3 runs 11 residues. This chain's CDR3 is CASRGVGELFF. CDR3 DNA sequence: TGTGCCAGCCGAGGGGTCGGGGAGCTGTTTTTT.

The chain combines TRBV21-1 with TRBJ1-2; the D call in the table, TRBD1, was not verified against the DNA. TRBV21-1 corresponds to a pseudogene. The CDR3 has 20 residues. CDR3 nucleotide sequence: TGTGCCAGCAGCAAAGCGGGGAAACAGGACAGAGGGTGGCAGGACTATGGCTACACCTTC. Translated: CASSKAGKQDRGWQDYGYTF.

This clonotype has a count of ten or more. The rearrangement links TRBV27 to TRBJ1-5; 8 bases agree with TRBD1. Germline CDR1 MNHEY, CDR2 SMNVEV (reference sequence). The CDR3 has 15 amino acids. V shed 2 bases, J shed 2 bases, and the junction held 2 bases outside the gene matches. The CDR3 sequence is CASSLNRGGNQPQHF. The CDR3 DNA reads TGTGCCAGCAGTTTAAACAGGGGGGGCAATCAGCCCCAGCATTTT.

The chain recombines TRBV19 with TRBJ2-3; weak D call: TRBD2 (7 bases). CDR1 is LNHDA, CDR2 SQIVND, per germline (reference sequence). This CDR3 has 16 residues. The V gene lost 1 base and the J gene lost 6 bases, with 17 bases spanning the gap. The DNA for the CDR3 is TGTGCCAGTAGTATAGGGTCGGGGGGCCTAGCGGATACGCAGTATTTT. It encodes CASSIGSGGLADTQYF.

This clonotype has only a few counts. The gene calls are TRBV30 and TRBJ1-4, with 7 bases matching TRBD1. The ends lost 3 bases at V and 6 bases at J; junction bases unmatched: 4. The CDR3 extends over 13 amino acids. Germline V gives CDR1 GTSNPN, CDR2 SVGIG (reference sequence). CDR3 sequence: CAWSRGFYEKLFF. Written as DNA, the CDR3 is TGTGCCTGGAGCAGGGGGTTCTATGAAAAACTGTTTTTT.

A word on this clonotype: Being one base from a much bigger clone, this may be a read error. The chain employs TRBV9 and TRBJ1-4, with TRBD1 as a possible D gene (6 bases). This CDR3 contains 15 residues. Germline V gene lookup returns CDR1 SGDLS and CDR2 YYNGEE. CDR3 region: CASSVGTATNKKLFF. The CDR3, as DNA: TGTGCCAGCAGCGTAGGGACAGCAACTAATAAAAAACTGTTTTTT.

This clonotype was counted a few times. This rearrangement joins TRBV20-1 to TRBJ2-4, with a possible D match to TRBD2 (6 bases). Germline V gene lookup returns CDR1 DFQATT and CDR2 SNEGSKA (reference sequence). There are 13 residues in the CDR3. V was shortened by 3 bases and J by 7 bases, with 13 bases between the two germline ends. Here the CDR3 DNA reads TGCAGTGCTAGGGGGGGTCTAGGGAACATTCAGTACTTC. It specifies CSARGGLGNIQYF.

This clonotype was seen many times. The chain links TRBV7-9 to TRBJ1-2, with a tentative D call TRBD1 (5 bases). The CDR3 runs to 13 residues. Germline CDR1 and CDR2: SEHNR and FQNEAQ (reference sequence). V lost 6 bases to trimming and J lost 1 base, with 9 bases between them. This chain's CDR3 is CASSETVNYGYTF. DNA for the CDR3: TGTGCCAGCAGTGAGACAGTTAACTATGGCTACACCTTC.

The genes are TRBV20-1 and TRBJ2-7, with D unclear. Germline values: CDR1 DFQATT, CDR2 SNEGSKA (reference sequence). The CDR3 spans 12 residues. The V and J ends lost 3 bases and 3 bases respectively, with 9 bases between them. Written as DNA, the CDR3 is TGCAGTGCTAGGGCGGCGAACTACGAGCAGTACTTC. It codes for CSARAANYEQYF.

The rearrangement uses TRBV28 and TRBJ2-5; D is unresolved. CDR3 size: 14 residues. The V gene's germline CDR1 is MDHEN and CDR2 SYDVKM. Trimming removed 2 bases from V and 0 bases from J, with 7 bases in between. CDR3 region: CASSLRNYQETQYF. CDR3 DNA: TGTGCCAGCAGTTTAAGGAACTACCAAGAGACCCAGTACTTC.

The chain employs TRBV21-1 and TRBJ2-2; the table's D call TRBD1 went unverified against the DNA. TRBV21-1 is a recognized pseudogene. CDR3 size: 20 residues. This CDR3 reads CASSKAILRDTRPNTGELFF. As DNA, the CDR3 is TGTGCCAGCAGCAAAGCAATCCTCCGGGACACACGACCGAACACCGGGGAGCTGTTTTTT.

About this clonotype itself: A much larger clone sits a single nucleotide away, making a read error possible. The chain recombines TRBV7-2 with TRBJ2-1, with 10 nucleotides matching TRBD2. Germline values: CDR1 SGHTA, CDR2 FQGNSA. There are 15 residues in the CDR3. For the CDR3, the DNA is TGTGTCAGCAGCTTAGAACTAGCGGGGAGTAATGAGCAGTTCTTC. The encoded protein is CVSSLELAGSNEQFF.

For this clonotype: This may come from a read error, since a much larger clone is one base off. The CDR3 loop is CASSPKSHRDSPLNF. The CDR3 nucleotides read TGTGCCAGCTCACCTAAATCCCACAGGGACTCACCCCTCAACTTT. This chain links TRBV18 with TRBJ1-6; tentative D call: TRBD1 (6 bases). This CDR3 is built from 15 residues. Germline V lookup: CDR1 KGHSH, CDR2 LQKENI.

The sample holds many counts of this clonotype. This chain joins TRBV20-1 and TRBJ2-4; 11 nucleotides line up with TRBD2. This CDR3 region has 15 residues. The germline gives CDR1 DFQATT, CDR2 SNEGSKA (reference sequence). After removal of 0 bases from V and 9 bases from J, the junction contained 7 bases not matched to a gene. In DNA, the CDR3 is TGCAGTGCTAGAGAGCGACGGCTAGCGGGGGGCATTCAGTACTTC. Translating it yields CSARERRLAGGIQYF.

The chain couples TRBV2 to TRBJ2-3, with D uncertain. Trimming cost V 5 bases and J 2 bases, with 8 bases left between them. Per the germline V gene, CDR1 is SNHLY and CDR2 is FYNNEI. The CDR3 covers 13 residues. The CDR3, as DNA: TGTGCCAGCAGTTCAAGGGTCACAGATACGCAGTATTTT. It translates to CASSSRVTDTQYF.

This clonotype was observed at least ten times. The rearrangement links TRBV28 to TRBJ2-7; TRBD1 matches at 9 bases. From germline, CDR1 is MDHEN and CDR2 SYDVKM. CDR3 length: 20 amino acids. J gave up 4 bases and V 5 bases, and 24 bases lay outside the gene matches. The CDR3 region has the DNA TGTGCCAGCAGTCCCCGCGGACAGGGGACGCAGATCTTAACTCTGTACGAGCAGTACTTC. It specifies CASSPRGQGTQILTLYEQYF.

V and J are TRBV12-3 or TRBV12-4 and TRBJ2-7, with 7 nucleotides matching TRBD1. V was pared by 3 bases and J by 6 bases, with 5 bases of the junction left unmatched. The CDR3 covers 13 residues. The CDR3 protein is CASSFYRGSEQYF. Written as DNA, the CDR3 is TGTGCCAGCAGTTTCTACAGGGGCTCCGAGCAGTACTTC.